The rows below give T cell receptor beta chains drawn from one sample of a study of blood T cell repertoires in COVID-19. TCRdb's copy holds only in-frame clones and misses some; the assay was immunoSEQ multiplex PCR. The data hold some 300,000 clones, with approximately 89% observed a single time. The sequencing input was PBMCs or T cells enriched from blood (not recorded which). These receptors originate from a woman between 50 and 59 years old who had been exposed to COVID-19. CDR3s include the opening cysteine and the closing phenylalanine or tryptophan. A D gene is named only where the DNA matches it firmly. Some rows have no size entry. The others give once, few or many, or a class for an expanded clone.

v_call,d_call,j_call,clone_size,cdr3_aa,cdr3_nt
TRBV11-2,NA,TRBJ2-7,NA,CASSTTGTSAF,TGTGCCAGCAGTACCACAGGGACCTCTGCGTTC
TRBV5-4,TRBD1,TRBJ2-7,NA,CASSLAGGQTTYEQYF,TGTGCCAGCAGCTTGGCAGGGGGCCAGACTACGTACGAGCAGTACTTC
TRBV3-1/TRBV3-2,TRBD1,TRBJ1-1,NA,CASSQAAGGTNTEAFF,TGTGCCAGCAGCCAAGCGGCAGGGGGAACGAACACTGAAGCTTTCTTT
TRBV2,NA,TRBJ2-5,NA,CASSEVSGRLSTQYF,TGTGCCAGCAGTGAAGTATCCGGGAGACTATCGACCCAGTACTTC
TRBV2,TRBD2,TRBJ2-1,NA,CASTGLAGFNEQFF,TGTGCCAGCACTGGACTAGCGGGCTTCAATGAGCAGTTCTTC
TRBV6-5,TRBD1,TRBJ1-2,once,CASRTGAQGAYGYTF,TGTGCCAGCAGAACAGGAGCACAGGGGGCATATGGCTACACCTTC
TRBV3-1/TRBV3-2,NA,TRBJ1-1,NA,CASSPSAGLLNTEAFF,TGTGCCAGCAGCCCCTCCGCGGGGCTCTTGAACACTGAAGCTTTCTTT
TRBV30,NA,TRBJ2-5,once,CAFRPGPRRETQYF,TGTGCCTTTCGGCCGGGCCCGAGGAGGGAGACCCAGTACTTC
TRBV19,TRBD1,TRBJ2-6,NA,CASSRGQVFSGANVLTF,TGTGCCAGTAGTAGGGGACAGGTCTTCTCTGGGGCCAACGTCCTGACTTTC
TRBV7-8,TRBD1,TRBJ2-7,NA,CASSKDRGSYEQYF,TGTGCCAGCAGCAAGGACAGGGGTTCCTACGAGCAGTACTTC
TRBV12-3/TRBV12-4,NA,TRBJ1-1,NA,CASSFHGETEAFF,TGTGCCAGCAGTTTCCACGGTGAAACTGAAGCTTTCTTT
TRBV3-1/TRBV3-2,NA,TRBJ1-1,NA,CASSQGGVNTEAFF,TGTGCCAGCAGCCAAGGAGGAGTGAACACTGAAGCTTTCTTT
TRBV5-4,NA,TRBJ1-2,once,CASSLDNTYGYTF,TGTGCCAGCAGCTTGGACAATACCTATGGCTACACCTTC
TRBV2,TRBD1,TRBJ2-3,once,CASSEYPGTGGAIQADTQYF,TGTGCCAGCAGTGAATACCCTGGGACAGGGGGCGCAATTCAGGCAGATACGCAGTATTTT
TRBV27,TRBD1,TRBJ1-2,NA,CASSATGAYGYTF,TGTGCCAGCAGTGCCACAGGGGCCTATGGCTACACCTTC
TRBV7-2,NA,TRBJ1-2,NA,CASSERQAYGYTF,TGTGCCAGCAGCGAAAGACAGGCTTATGGCTACACCTTC
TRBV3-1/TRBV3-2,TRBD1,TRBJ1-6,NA,CASYGQGAAPLHF,TGTGCCAGCTATGGACAGGGAGCAGCACCCCTCCACTTT
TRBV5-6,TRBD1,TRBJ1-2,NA,CASSSARDRGSYGYTF,TGTGCCAGCAGCTCTGCCCGGGACAGGGGATCCTATGGCTACACCTTC
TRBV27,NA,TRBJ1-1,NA,CASSGLMNTEAFF,TGTGCCAGCAGTGGGCTTATGAACACTGAAGCTTTCTTT
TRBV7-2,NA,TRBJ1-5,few,CASSWTGQTNQPQHF,TGTGCCAGCAGCTGGACCGGACAGACCAATCAGCCCCAGCATTTT
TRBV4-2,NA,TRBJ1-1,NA,CASSQDSGVTEAFF,TGTGCCAGCAGCCAAGATAGCGGGGTCACTGAAGCTTTCTTT
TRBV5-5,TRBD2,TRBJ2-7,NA,CASSLVSSGVYEQYF,TGTGCCAGCAGCTTGGTTTCTAGCGGGGTTTACGAGCAGTACTTC
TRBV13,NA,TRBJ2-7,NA,CASSPGISSYEQYF,TGTGCCAGCAGCCCCGGGATTAGCTCCTACGAGCAGTACTTC
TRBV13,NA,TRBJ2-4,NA,CASSSGSGAKNIQYF,TGTGCCAGCAGCTCAGGTAGCGGAGCCAAAAACATTCAGTACTTC
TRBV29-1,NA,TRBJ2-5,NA,CSVEEGKETQYF,TGCAGCGTGGAGGAGGGGAAAGAGACCCAGTACTTC
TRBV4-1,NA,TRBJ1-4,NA,CASSQDSAGRHGEKLFF,TGCGCCAGCAGCCAAGATTCCGCGGGGAGGCACGGTGAAAAACTGTTTTTT
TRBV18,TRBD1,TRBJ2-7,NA,CASSPGTGYEQYF,TGTGCCAGCTCACCCGGGACAGGCTACGAGCAGTACTTC
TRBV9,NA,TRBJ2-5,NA,CASSGTGLETQYF,TGTGCCAGCAGCGGAACAGGGTTGGAGACCCAGTACTTC
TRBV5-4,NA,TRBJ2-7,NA,CASSFGSGYDEQYF,TGTGCCAGCAGCTTCGGCTCAGGGTACGACGAGCAGTACTTC
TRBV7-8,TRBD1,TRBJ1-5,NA,CASSLSTGGGQPQHF,TGTGCCAGCAGCTTATCCACAGGGGGCGGTCAGCCCCAGCATTTT
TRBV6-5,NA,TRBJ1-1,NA,CASSYNPGQNTEAFF,TGTGCCAGCAGCTACAACCCCGGACAGAACACTGAAGCTTTCTTT
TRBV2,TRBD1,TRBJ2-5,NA,CASKDPGQAQETQYF,TGTGCCAGCAAAGACCCGGGACAGGCCCAAGAGACCCAGTACTTC
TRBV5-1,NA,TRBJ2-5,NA,CASSLRQTVQETQYF,TGCGCCAGCAGCTTGAGGCAGACAGTCCAAGAGACCCAGTACTTC
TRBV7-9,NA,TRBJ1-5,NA,CASSLGAGDQPQHF,TGTGCCAGCAGCTTAGGAGCGGGGGATCAGCCCCAGCATTTT
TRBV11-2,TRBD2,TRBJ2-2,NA,CASSLDGGGAGELFF,TGTGCCAGCAGCTTAGACGGCGGGGGAGCCGGGGAGCTGTTTTTT
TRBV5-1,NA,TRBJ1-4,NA,CASSSKGGAGEKLFF,TGCGCCAGCAGCTCAAAAGGGGGGGCTGGAGAAAAACTGTTTTTT
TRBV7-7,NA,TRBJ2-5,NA,CASSLNRAETQYF,TGTGCTAGCAGTTTGAACAGGGCGGAGACCCAGTACTTC
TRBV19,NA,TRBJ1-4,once,CASSFIGTPREKLFF,TGTGCCAGTAGTTTCATCGGGACTCCGCGGGAAAAACTGTTTTTT
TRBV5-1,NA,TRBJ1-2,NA,CASSFYGTSNYGYTF,TGCGCCAGCAGCTTCTACGGGACATCAAACTATGGCTACACCTTC
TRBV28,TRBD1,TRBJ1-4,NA,CASRLPPGQDGGEKLFF,TGTGCCAGCAGGTTACCACCGGGACAGGACGGCGGGGAAAAACTGTTTTTT
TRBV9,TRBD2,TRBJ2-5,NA,CASSVGRDSGVVETQYF,TGTGCCAGCAGCGTAGGCCGCGATAGCGGGGTAGTAGAGACCCAGTACTTC
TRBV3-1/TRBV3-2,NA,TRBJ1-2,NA,CASSQEYQSYGYTF,TGTGCCAGCAGCCAAGAGTATCAGTCTTATGGCTACACCTTC
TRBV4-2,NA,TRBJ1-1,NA,CASSQGPGQTEAFF,TGTGCCAGCAGCCAGGGCCCGGGACAAACTGAAGCTTTCTTT
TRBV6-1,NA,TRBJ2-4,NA,CASSEADAQGVAKNIQYF,TGTGCCAGCAGTGAAGCGGACGCACAAGGGGTAGCCAAAAACATTCAGTACTTC
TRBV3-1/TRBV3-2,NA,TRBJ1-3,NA,CASSQVRGNTIYF,TGTGCCAGCAGCCAAGTTAGAGGAAACACCATATATTTT
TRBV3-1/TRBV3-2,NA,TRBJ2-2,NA,CASSQAVATGELFF,TGTGCCAGCAGCCAAGCCGTGGCCACCGGGGAGCTGTTTTTT
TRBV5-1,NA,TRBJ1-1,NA,CASSLAGTANMNTEAFF,TGCGCCAGCAGCTTGGCCGGAACAGCAAATATGAACACTGAAGCTTTCTTT
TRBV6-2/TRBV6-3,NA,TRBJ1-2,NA,CASSAKTGRYGYTF,TGTGCCAGCAGCGCCAAAACAGGCCGGTATGGCTACACCTTC
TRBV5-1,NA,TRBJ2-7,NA,CASSVGHDYEQYF,TGCGCCAGCAGCGTCGGACACGACTACGAGCAGTACTTC
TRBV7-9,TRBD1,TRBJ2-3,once,CASSIGQGGPTDTQYF,TGTGCCAGCAGCATCGGACAGGGAGGACCCACAGATACGCAGTATTTT
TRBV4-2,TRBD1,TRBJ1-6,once,CASSQDRRPGQGFSPLHF,TGTGCCAGCAGCCAAGATCGGCGTCCGGGACAGGGCTTTTCACCCCTCCACTTT
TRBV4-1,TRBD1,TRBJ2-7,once,CATLRTSGTGIYEQYF,TGCGCCACCCTGAGAACGTCCGGGACAGGCATCTACGAGCAGTACTTC
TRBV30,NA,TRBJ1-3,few,CAWSAGRVGPGNTIYF,TGTGCCTGGAGTGCGGGCAGGGTCGGGCCTGGAAACACCATATATTTT
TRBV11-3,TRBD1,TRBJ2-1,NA,CASSTRDRGYNEQFF,TGTGCCAGCAGCACCCGGGACAGGGGCTACAATGAGCAGTTCTTC
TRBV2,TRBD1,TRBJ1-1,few,CASTAEQGAAAFF,TGTGCCAGCACAGCAGAGCAGGGGGCGGCAGCTTTCTTT
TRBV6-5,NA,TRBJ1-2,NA,CASRPRGFNYGYTF,TGTGCCAGCAGACCACGGGGATTTAACTATGGCTACACCTTC
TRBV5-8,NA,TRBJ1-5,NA,CASSFLSVSRQPQHF,TGTGCCAGCAGCTTCTTGTCAGTTTCACGTCAGCCCCAGCATTTT
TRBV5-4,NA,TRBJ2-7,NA,CASSQPRREQYF,TGTGCCAGCAGCCAACCCCGGCGGGAGCAGTACTTC
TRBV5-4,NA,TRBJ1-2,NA,CASSLDVGHPPGYTF,TGTGCCAGCAGCCTGGATGTGGGCCACCCGCCTGGCTACACCTTC